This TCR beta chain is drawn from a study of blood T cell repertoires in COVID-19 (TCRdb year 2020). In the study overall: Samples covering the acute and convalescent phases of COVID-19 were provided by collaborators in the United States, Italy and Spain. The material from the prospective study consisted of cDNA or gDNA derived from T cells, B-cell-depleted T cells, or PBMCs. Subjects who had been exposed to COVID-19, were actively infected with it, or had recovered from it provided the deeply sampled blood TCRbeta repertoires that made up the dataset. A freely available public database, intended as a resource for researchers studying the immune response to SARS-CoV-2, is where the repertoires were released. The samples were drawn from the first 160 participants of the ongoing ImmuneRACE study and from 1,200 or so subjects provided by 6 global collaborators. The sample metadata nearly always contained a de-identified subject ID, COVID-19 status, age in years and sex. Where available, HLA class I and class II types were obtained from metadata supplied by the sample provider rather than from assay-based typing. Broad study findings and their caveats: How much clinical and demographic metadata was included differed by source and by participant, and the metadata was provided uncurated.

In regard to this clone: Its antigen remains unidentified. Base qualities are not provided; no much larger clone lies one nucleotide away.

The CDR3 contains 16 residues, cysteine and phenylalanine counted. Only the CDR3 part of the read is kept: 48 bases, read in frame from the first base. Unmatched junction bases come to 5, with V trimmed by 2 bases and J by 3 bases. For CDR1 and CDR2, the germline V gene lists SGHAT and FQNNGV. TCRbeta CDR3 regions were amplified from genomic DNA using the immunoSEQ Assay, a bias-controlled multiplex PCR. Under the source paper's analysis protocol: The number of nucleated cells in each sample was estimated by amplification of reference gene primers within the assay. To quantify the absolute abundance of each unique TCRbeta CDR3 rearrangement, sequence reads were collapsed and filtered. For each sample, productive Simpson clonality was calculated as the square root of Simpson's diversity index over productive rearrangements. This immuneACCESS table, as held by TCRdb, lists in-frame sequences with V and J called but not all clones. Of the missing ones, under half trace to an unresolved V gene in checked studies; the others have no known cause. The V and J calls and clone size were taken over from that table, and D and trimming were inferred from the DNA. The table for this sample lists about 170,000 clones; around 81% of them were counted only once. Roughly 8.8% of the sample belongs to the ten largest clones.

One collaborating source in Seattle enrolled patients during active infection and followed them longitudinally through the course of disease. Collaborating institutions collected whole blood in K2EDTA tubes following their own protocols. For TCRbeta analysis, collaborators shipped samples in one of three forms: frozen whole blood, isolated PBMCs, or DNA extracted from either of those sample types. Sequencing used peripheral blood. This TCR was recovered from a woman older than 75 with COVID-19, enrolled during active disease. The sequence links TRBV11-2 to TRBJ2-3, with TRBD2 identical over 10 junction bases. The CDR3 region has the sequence CASSLTSGGATDTQYF. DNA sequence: TGTGCCAGCAGCTTAACCAGCGGGGGGGCTACAGATACGCAGTATTTT.